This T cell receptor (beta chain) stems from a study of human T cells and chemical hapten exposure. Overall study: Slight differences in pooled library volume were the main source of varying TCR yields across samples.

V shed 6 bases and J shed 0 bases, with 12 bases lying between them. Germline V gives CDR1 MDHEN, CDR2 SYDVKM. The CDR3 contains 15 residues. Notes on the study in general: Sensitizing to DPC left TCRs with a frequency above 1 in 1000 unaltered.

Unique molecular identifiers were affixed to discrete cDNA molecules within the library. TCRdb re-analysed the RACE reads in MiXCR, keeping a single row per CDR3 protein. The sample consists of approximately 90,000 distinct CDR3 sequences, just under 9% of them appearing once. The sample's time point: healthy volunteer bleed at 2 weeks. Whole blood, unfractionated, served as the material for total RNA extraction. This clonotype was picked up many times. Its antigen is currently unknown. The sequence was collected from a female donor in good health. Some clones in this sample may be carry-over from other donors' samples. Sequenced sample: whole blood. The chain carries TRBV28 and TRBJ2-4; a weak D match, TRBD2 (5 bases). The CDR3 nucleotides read TGTGCCAGCAGCTCCAGTGGACTAGCCAAAAACATTCAGTACTTC. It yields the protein CASSSSGLAKNIQYF.